These 21 T cell receptor beta chains came from one sample sequenced in a study of blood T cell repertoires in COVID-19. This table comes from immunoSEQ multiplex PCR, and its TCRdb copy is limited to in-frame clones, with some not included. The data contain 150,000 or so clones, 70% to 90% of them singletons. Sequenced: peripheral blood. These receptors were taken from a man aged 35 to 55 who had recovered from COVID-19.

The V gene is TRBV6-5, the J gene TRBJ1-4, with 9 positions matching TRBD1. Germline V gives CDR1 MNHEY, CDR2 SVGAGI. Losses at the gene ends were 6 bases for V and 5 bases for J; bases not matched to a gene: 4. The CDR3 runs to 14 residues. This CDR3 is CASRETGGNEKLFF. In nucleotides, the CDR3 is TGTGCCAGCAGAGAGACAGGGGGGAATGAAAAACTGTTTTTT.

V usage is TRBV6-2 or TRBV6-3 and J usage is TRBJ2-7; tentatively, D is TRBD2 (5 bases). V shed 0 bases and J shed 6 bases, with 9 bases lying between them. Germline V CDR1 and CDR2: MNHEY, SVGEGT. The CDR3 runs 13 residues. The CDR3 here is CASSYSSSSEQYF. As DNA, the CDR3 is TGTGCCAGCAGTTACTCGTCTAGCAGCGAGCAGTACTTC.

This chain connects TRBV30 to TRBJ1-5; tentatively, D is TRBD1 (6 bases). Germline lookup yields CDR1 GTSNPN and CDR2 SVGIG (reference sequence). This CDR3 has 17 residues. Trimming pared 0 bases from V and 6 bases from J, leaving 21 bases between. The CDR3 DNA reads as TGTGCCTGGAGTGTATATATGGCGACAGGCGGCCTTCAGCCCCAGCATTTT. As protein: CAWSVYMATGGLQPQHF.

The V and J genes are TRBV6-2 or TRBV6-3 and TRBJ2-5; 8 bases fit TRBD2. J was trimmed by 4 bases and V by 5 bases; bases with no gene match: 6. Germline V gene data show CDR1 as MNHEY and CDR2 as SVGEGT. This CDR3 region has 14 residues. CDR3 protein: CASSQAGVGETQYF. For the CDR3, the DNA is TGTGCCAGCAGTCAAGCGGGAGTCGGAGAGACCCAGTACTTC.

V usage is TRBV7-8 and J usage is TRBJ2-7, with 7 positions matching TRBD1. Germline CDR1 reads SGHVS; CDR2 reads FQNEAQ. V shed 5 bases, J shed 2 bases, and the junction held 12 bases outside the gene matches. The CDR3 totals 16 residues. The CDR3 DNA follows: TGTGCCAGCAGCCCCCCGGGACAGACTATTGCCTACGAGCAGTACTTC. This sequence encodes CASSPPGQTIAYEQYF.

CDR3 nucleotides: TGTGCCAGCAGTGGAAGGACAGGGTATAGCAATCAGCCCCAGCATTTT. Translated: CASSGRTGYSNQPQHF. V is TRBV6-1 and J is TRBJ1-5; 8 nucleotides align to TRBD1. The junction had 5 bases not matched to a gene; V was cut back by 4 bases and J by 0 bases. This CDR3 has 16 residues. CDR1 MNHNS and CDR2 SASEGT come from the germline V gene.

The V and J genes are TRBV4-3 and TRBJ2-7; 9 nucleotides align to TRBD1. The CDR3 has 17 residues. From germline, CDR1 is LGHNA and CDR2 YSLEER. V shed 0 bases and J 4 bases; nucleotides not matched to a gene: 10. The CDR3 nucleotides are TGCGCCAGCAGCCAAGATTTCGGGACAGGGAACCTTTACGAGCAGTACTTC. Its protein is CASSQDFGTGNLYEQYF.

The chain has TRBV7-2 and TRBJ2-7; a possible D gene is TRBD2 (5 bases). CDR3 length: 14 residues. The germline V gene has CDR1 SGHTA and CDR2 FQGNSA. The V gene lost 5 bases and the J gene lost 3 bases, with 14 bases spanning the gap. Here the CDR3 reads CASSAAPGIYEQYF. CDR3 coding DNA: TGTGCCAGCAGCGCCGCCCCGGGGATCTACGAGCAGTACTTC. Full variable domain (rest looked up from reference TRBV7-2 and TRBJ2-7): GAGVSQSPSNKVTEKGKDVELRCDPISGHTALYWYRQSLGQGLEFLIYFQGNSAPDKSGLPSDRFSAERTGGSVSTLTIQRTQQEDSAVYLCASSAAPGIYEQYFGPGTRLTVT.

The table lists this clone with a few counts. The chain's CDR3 is CASSTFRYDSSGNTIYF. The CDR3 DNA sequence: TGTGCCAGCAGCACCTTCCGCTACGACAGCTCTGGAAACACCATATATTTT. The chain carries TRBV5-6 and TRBJ1-3, with D possibly TRBD1 on 5 matching bases. V gave up 4 bases and J gave up 0 bases, with 17 bases separating them. CDR3 size: 17 residues. In germline, CDR1 is SGHDT, CDR2 YYEEEE. The full variable domain, its missing parts supplied by reference TRBV5-6 and TRBJ1-3, is DAGVTQSPTHLIKTRGQQVTLRCSPKSGHDTVSWYQQALGQGPQFIFQYYEEEERQRGNFPDRFSGHQFPNYSSELNVNALLLGDSALYLCASSTFRYDSSGNTIYFGEGSWLTVV.

This clone was detected only once. The rearrangement uses TRBV4-1 and TRBJ2-1, with 8 bases matching TRBD2. The length of the CDR3 is 16 residues. The V gene's germline CDR1 is MGHRA and CDR2 YSYEKL. V dropped 0 bases and J dropped 0; count of bases not matched to a gene: 1. The CDR3 protein is CASSQDLAGSYNEQFF. The CDR3 DNA follows: TGCGCCAGCAGCCAAGATCTAGCGGGCTCCTACAATGAGCAGTTCTTC.

The V call is TRBV29-1, the J call TRBJ2-4; 12 bases agree with TRBD1. The CDR3 length is 13 residues. Germline-derived CDR1 and CDR2 are SQVTM and ANQGSEA. After removal of 3 bases from V and 8 bases from J, the junction contained 2 bases not matched to a gene. The CDR3: CSVDGTGGDIQYF. The CDR3 DNA follows: TGCAGCGTTGATGGGACAGGGGGCGACATTCAGTACTTC.

V gene TRBV2 combines with J gene TRBJ2-5, with TRBD2 matching over 7 bases. Germline V lookup: CDR1 SNHLY, CDR2 FYNNEI. This CDR3 has 16 amino acids. The V gene end was trimmed by 5 bases and the J gene end by 0 bases; junction bases not matched to a gene: 9. CDR3 sequence reads: CASSSPSGAYQETQYF. CDR3 nucleotides: TGTGCCAGCAGTAGTCCGAGCGGGGCGTACCAAGAGACCCAGTACTTC.

The V call is TRBV7-9, the J call TRBJ2-5, with D perhaps matching TRBD1 (8 bases). Trimming removed 3 bases from V and 5 bases from J, with 13 bases in between. CDR1 and CDR2 (germline): SEHNR, FQNEAQ (reference sequence). This CDR3 contains 14 residues. CDR3: CASSLDREGETQYF. As DNA, the CDR3 is TGTGCCAGCAGCTTGGACAGGGAGGGGGAGACCCAGTACTTC.

The rearrangement links TRBV7-9 to TRBJ2-2; 9 bases line up with TRBD1. Losses at the gene ends were 2 bases for V and 3 bases for J; bases not matched to a gene: 7. Germline V gene lookup returns CDR1 SEHNR and CDR2 FQNEAQ (reference sequence). The CDR3 has 17 amino acids. CDR3 loop: CASSLRSGTGYTGELFF. Written as DNA, the CDR3 is TGTGCCAGCAGCTTACGTTCCGGGACAGGGTACACCGGGGAGCTGTTTTTT.

V gene TRBV28 combines with J gene TRBJ2-1; TRBD1 matches at 7 bases. The CDR3 loop spans 14 amino acids. CDR1 is MDHEN, CDR2 SYDVKM, per germline. J gave up 8 bases and V 10 bases, and 14 bases lay outside the gene matches. CDR3 region: CAIQGTPSRDEQFF. CDR3 in DNA: TGTGCCATACAGGGGACACCTTCGAGGGATGAGCAGTTCTTC. The whole variable domain, remainder taken from reference TRBV28 and TRBJ2-1, is DVKVTQSSRYLVKRTGEKVFLECVQDMDHENMFWYRQDPGLGLRLIYFSYDVKMKEKGDIPEGYSVSREKKERFSLILESASTNQTSMYLCAIQGTPSRDEQFFGPGTRLTVL.

This chain uses TRBV18 with TRBJ1-6; D remains unclear. The CDR3 has 17 residues. V gave up 2 bases and J gave up 9 bases, with 20 bases separating them. The germline gives CDR1 KGHSH, CDR2 LQKENI. The CDR3 loop is CASSPGPGMRLSSPLHF. The CDR3 DNA is TGTGCCAGCTCACCAGGTCCGGGGATGCGTTTAAGTTCACCCCTCCACTTT.

The rearrangement joins TRBV10-3 to TRBJ1-5; 8 bases are shared with TRBD1. This CDR3 region has 15 residues. CDR1 is ENHRY and CDR2 is SYGVKD in the germline V gene. The V gene end was trimmed by 6 bases and the J gene end by 4 bases; junction bases not matched to a gene: 8. The CDR3 here is CAISPGQGVNQPQHF. In DNA form, the CDR3 reads TGTGCCATCAGCCCCGGACAGGGCGTAAATCAGCCCCAGCATTTT.

This chain uses TRBV3-1 (or the pseudogene TRBV3-2) with TRBJ2-4; unclear D gene. Trimming took off 1 base at V and 0 bases at J, with 10 bases between the two ends. The germline gives CDR1 LGHDT, CDR2 YNNKEL (reference sequence). The CDR3 extends over 16 amino acids. CDR3 region: CASSQGPVIAKNIQYF. CDR3 nucleotide sequence: TGTGCCAGCAGCCAAGGTCCAGTGATAGCCAAAAACATTCAGTACTTC.

In DNA, the CDR3 is TGTGCCAGCAGCTTCCGGGGTCGATCGGAGACCCAGTACTTC. Protein sequence: CASSFRGRSETQYF. This chain uses TRBV7-9 with TRBJ2-5, with D possibly TRBD2 on 5 matching bases. This CDR3 comprises 14 residues. The germline gives CDR1 SEHNR, CDR2 FQNEAQ (reference sequence). Trimming removed 3 bases from V and 5 bases from J, with 13 bases in between.

The CDR3 protein is CASSQQGNQPQHF. In DNA form, the CDR3 reads TGTGCCAGCAGTCAACAGGGTAATCAGCCCCAGCATTTT. This sequence joins TRBV6-8 and TRBJ1-5, with a tentative D call TRBD1 (6 bases). The CDR3 is 13 amino acids. CDR1 and CDR2 (germline): MNHGY, SAAAGT. Between the trimmed V and J ends, which lost 5 bases and 4 bases, there was a span of 9 bases.

The chain is built from TRBV27 and TRBJ2-2; the match to TRBD2 covers 11 bases. Germline CDR1 MNHEY, CDR2 SMNVEV (reference sequence). This CDR3 is built from 16 residues. With V trimmed by 4 bases and J by 5 bases, 6 bases remained unmatched. The CDR3 loop is CASSSGTSGYTGELFF. CDR3 nucleotide sequence: TGTGCCAGCAGTTCAGGGACTAGCGGTTATACCGGGGAGCTGTTTTTT.